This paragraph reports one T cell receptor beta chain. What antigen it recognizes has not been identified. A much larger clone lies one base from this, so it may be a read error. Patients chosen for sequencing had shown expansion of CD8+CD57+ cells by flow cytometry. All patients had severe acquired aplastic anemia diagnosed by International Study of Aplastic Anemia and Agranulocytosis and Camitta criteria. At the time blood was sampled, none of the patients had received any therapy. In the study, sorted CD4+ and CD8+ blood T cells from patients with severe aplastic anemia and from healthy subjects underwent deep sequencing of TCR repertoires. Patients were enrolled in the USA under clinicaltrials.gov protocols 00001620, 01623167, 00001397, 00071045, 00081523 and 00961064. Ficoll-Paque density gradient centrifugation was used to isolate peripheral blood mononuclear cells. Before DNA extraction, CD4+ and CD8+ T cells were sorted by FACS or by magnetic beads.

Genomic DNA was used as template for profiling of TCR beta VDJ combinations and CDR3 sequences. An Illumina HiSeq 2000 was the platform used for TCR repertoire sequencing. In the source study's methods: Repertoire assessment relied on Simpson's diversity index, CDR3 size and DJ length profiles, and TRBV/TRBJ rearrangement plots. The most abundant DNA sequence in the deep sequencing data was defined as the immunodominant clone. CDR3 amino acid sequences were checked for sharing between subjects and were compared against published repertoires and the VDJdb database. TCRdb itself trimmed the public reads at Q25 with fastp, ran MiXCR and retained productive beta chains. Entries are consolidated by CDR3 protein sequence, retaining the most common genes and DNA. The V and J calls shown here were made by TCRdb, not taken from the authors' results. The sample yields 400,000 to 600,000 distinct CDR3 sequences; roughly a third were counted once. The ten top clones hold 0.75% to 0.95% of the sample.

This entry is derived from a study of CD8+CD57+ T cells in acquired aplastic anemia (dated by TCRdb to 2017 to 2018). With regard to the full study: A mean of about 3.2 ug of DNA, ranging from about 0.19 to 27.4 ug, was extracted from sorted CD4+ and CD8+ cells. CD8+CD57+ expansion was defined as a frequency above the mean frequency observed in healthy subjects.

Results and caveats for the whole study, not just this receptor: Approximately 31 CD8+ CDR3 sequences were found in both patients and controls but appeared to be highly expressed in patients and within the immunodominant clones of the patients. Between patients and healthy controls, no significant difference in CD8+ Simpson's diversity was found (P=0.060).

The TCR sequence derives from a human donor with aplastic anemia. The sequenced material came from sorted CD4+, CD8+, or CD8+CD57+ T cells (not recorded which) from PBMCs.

CDR3 reads: CASSSGQGRTAFF. The nucleotide sequence is TGTGCCAGCAGCTCAGGACAGGGACGGACTGCTTTCTTT. The chain uses TRBV7-2 and TRBJ1-1, and TRBD1 aligns with 8 junction nucleotides. V has 4 bases trimmed and J has 11 bases trimmed; junction bases matching no gene number 9. The CDR1 and CDR2 encoded by the germline V gene are SGHTA and FQGNSA. The CDR3 holds 13 amino acids from the cysteine to the phenylalanine. This entry keeps only the CDR3 DNA: 39 bases, framed from base 1.